Sequencing of this T cell receptor beta chain was carried out in a study of B cell selection in AIRE deficiency. Generated by immunoSEQ multiplex PCR, the TCRdb table keeps only in-frame clones and is missing some. The data hold 25,000 or so clones, with 97% observed a single time. Between the trimmed V and J ends, which lost 4 bases and 5 bases, there was a span of 11 bases. Germline V lookup: CDR1 MDHEN, CDR2 SYDVKM. There are 13 residues in the CDR3. Conventional CD4 T cells were sorted as CD4+CD127+ cells. The chain has TRBV28 and TRBJ1-2; D is unresolved. This sequence originates from a human donor with AIRE deficiency. The sequenced sample was conventional CD4+ T cells sorted from PBMCs. DNA for the CDR3: TGTGCCAGCAGTTCCGGGGTGGTGTATGGCTACACCTTC. It codes for CASSSGVVYGYTF.